This is a list of T cell receptor beta chains from one sample in a study of naive and memory T cell subsets. In TCRdb, the UMI-ligation and nested PCR reads were re-called with MiXCR into one record per CDR3 protein. Of about 85,000 distinct CDR3 sequences listed, around 13% were seen once; the top ten hold roughly 0.9%. Sequencing was performed on central memory CD4+ T cells from blood. These receptors were taken from a human donor in good health. The CDR3 runs from the conserved cysteine through the conserved F or W. The D gene is left open where the match is weak. Clone size is stated in some rows and not others, as once, few, many or a class when expanded.

v_gene: TRBV10-2; abundance: NA; j_gene: TRBJ1-1; d_gene: TRBD1; CDR3nt: TGCGCCAGCAGTGAGACAGGGGGCAGGACTGAAGCTTTCTTT; CDR3aa: CASSETGGRTEAFF
v_gene: TRBV5-1; abundance: NA; j_gene: TRBJ1-1; d_gene: NA; CDR3nt: TGCGCCAGCAGCCCCAGGGAGGTCACTGAAGCTTTCTTT; CDR3aa: CASSPREVTEAFF
v_gene: TRBV19; abundance: NA; j_gene: TRBJ1-5; d_gene: NA; CDR3nt: TGTGCCAGTAGCACCCAGGGAAGCAATCAGCCCCAGCATTTT; CDR3aa: CASSTQGSNQPQHF
v_gene: TRBV7-9; abundance: many; j_gene: TRBJ1-2; d_gene: NA; CDR3nt: TGTGCCAGCAGCCGGGACACCGACAACTATGGCTACACCTTC; CDR3aa: CASSRDTDNYGYTF
v_gene: TRBV4-2; abundance: many; j_gene: TRBJ1-4; d_gene: NA; CDR3nt: TGTGCCAGCAGCCCCTTTGGCAGTGGCATTGGAAAACTGTTTTTT; CDR3aa: CASSPFGSGIGKLFF
v_gene: TRBV29-1; abundance: NA; j_gene: TRBJ1-1; d_gene: NA; CDR3nt: TGCAGCGTTGCGGCCGGGGGTATGAACACTGAAGCTTTCTTT; CDR3aa: CSVAAGGMNTEAFF
v_gene: TRBV5-1; abundance: few; j_gene: TRBJ1-2; d_gene: NA; CDR3nt: TGCGCCAGCAGCGAGGACCATCCTGATGGCTACACCTTC; CDR3aa: CASSEDHPDGYTF
v_gene: TRBV5-1; abundance: NA; j_gene: TRBJ2-2; d_gene: NA; CDR3nt: TGCGCCACCTCCCGTCTGGGTTTGGACACCGGGGAGCTGTTTTTT; CDR3aa: CATSRLGLDTGELFF
v_gene: TRBV4-3; abundance: few; j_gene: TRBJ2-2; d_gene: TRBD2; CDR3nt: TGCGCCAGCAGCCTTGACGGGGGGGGGACCGGGGAGCTGTTTTTT; CDR3aa: CASSLDGGGTGELFF
v_gene: TRBV7-8; abundance: many; j_gene: TRBJ2-3; d_gene: NA; CDR3nt: TGTGCCAGCAGCTCCCAGCGGGGACACACAGATACGCAGTATTTT; CDR3aa: CASSSQRGHTDTQYF